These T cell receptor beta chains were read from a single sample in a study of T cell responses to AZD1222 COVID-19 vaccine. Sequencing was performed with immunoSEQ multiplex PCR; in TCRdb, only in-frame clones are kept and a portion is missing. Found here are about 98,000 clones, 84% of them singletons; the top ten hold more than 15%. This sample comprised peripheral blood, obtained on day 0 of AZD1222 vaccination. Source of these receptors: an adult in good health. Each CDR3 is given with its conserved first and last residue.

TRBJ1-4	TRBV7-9	CASSSGRGSREKLFF
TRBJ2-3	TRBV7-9	CASTRGPATDTQYF
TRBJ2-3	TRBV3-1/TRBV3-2	CASSHGLLGDTQYF
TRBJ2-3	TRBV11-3	CASSWTGGGTDTQYF
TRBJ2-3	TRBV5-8	CASSSGASVTDTQYF
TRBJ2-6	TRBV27	CASSSRDRGRPGANVLTF
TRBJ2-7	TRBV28	CASSTPGTTRRF
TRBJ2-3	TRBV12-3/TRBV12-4	CASREGADTQYF
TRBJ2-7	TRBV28	CASSPGNIPSYEQYF
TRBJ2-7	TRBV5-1	CASSSGQPPTYEQYF
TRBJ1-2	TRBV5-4	CASSLGGQGAYGYTF
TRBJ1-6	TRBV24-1	CATPGHNERSSYNSPLHF
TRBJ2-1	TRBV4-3	CASSQEGSGRSEANEQFF
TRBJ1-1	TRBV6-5	CASSYSSRVGAEAFF
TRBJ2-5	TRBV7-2	CASSLVNPVDEETQYF
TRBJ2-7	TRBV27	CASSERTGGSYEQYF
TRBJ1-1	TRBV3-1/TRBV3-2	CASSQTGNTEAFF
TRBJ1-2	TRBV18	CASSPPSEGRGYTF
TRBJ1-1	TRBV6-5	CASHIIREEAFF
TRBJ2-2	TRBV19	CASSAIQGATSTGELFF
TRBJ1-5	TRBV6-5	CASRARAGGYQPQHF
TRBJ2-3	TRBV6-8	CASFLTSTDTQYF
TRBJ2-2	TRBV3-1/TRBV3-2	CASSQPGSANTGELFF
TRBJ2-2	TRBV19	CASSVRTGALKGELFF
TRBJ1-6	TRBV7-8	CASSFESGVDSPLHF
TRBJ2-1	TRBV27	CASSGLAGGSWFF
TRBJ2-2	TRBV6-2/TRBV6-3	CASSLDSNTGELFF
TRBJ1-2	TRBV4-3	CASSQQGEWAYTF
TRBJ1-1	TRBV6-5	CASRRATGEAFF
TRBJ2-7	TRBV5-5	CASSLQGSGRAGEQYF
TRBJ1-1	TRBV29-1	CSVRRAGELNTEAFF
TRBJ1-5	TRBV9	CASSARGGDQPQHF
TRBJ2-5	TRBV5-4	CASSSDGSRVTQYF
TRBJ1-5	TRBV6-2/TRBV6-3	CASSLYRDSNQPQHF
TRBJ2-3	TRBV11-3	CASSGTGAPDTQYF
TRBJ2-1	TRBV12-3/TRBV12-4	CASSFARDLLF
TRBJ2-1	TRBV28	CASRKSKVAEQFF
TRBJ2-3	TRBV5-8	CASSLGGRLITDTQYF
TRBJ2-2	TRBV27	CASDDREHTGELFF
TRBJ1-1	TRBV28	CASNSGGRLNTEAFF
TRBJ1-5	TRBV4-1	CASSQDPRQSNQPQHF
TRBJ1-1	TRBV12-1	CASSFGQFPMNTEAFF
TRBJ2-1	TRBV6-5	CASSYSGEYNEQFF